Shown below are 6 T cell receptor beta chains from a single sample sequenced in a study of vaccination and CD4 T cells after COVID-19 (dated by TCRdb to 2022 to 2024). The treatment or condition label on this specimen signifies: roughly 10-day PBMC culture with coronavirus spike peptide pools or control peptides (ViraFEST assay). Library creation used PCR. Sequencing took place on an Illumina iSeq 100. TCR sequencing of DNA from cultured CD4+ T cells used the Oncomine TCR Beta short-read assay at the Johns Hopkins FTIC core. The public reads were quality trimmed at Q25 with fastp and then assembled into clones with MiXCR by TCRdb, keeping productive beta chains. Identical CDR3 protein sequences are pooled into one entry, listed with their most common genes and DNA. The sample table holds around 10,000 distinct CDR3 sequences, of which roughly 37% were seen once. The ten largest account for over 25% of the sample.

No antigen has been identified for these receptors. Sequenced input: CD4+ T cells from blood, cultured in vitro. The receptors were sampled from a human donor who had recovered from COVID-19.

CDR3 sequence (DNA): TGCAGTGCTAGAGGGTCCGGCGACAGGGGAAGATCGCCGCAGTATTTT. Its protein product is CSARGSGDRGRSPQYF. This chain joins TRBV20-1 and TRBJ2-3; 8 bases fit TRBD1. J gave up 10 bases and V 1 base, and 16 bases lay outside the gene matches. CDR1 is DFQATT and CDR2 is SNEGSKA in the germline V gene (reference sequence). The CDR3 spans 16 residues.

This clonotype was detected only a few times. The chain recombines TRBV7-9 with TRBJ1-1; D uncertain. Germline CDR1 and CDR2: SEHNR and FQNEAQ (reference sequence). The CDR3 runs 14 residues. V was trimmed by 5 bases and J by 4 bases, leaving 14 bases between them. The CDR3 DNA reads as TGTGCCAGCAGCGGCCCAATGAGCGCCACTGAAGCTTTCTTT. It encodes CASSGPMSATEAFF.

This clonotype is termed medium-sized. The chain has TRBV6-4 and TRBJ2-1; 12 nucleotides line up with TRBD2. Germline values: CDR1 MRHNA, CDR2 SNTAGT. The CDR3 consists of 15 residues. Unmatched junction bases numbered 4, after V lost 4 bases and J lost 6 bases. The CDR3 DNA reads TGTGCCAGCAGTGGTTCGACTAGCGGGAGCAATGAGCAGTTCTTC. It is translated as CASSGSTSGSNEQFF.

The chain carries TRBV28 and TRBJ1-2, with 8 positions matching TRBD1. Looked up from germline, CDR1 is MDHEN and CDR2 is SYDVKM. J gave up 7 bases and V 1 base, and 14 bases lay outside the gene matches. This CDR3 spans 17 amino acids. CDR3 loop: CASSLSLGGQGAGGYTF. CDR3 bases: TGTGCCAGCAGTTTATCTCTTGGAGGGCAGGGGGCGGGTGGCTACACCTTC.

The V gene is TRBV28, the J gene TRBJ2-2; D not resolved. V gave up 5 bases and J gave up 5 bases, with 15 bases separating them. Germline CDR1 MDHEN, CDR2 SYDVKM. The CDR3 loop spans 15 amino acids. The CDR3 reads CASSLATQLTGELFF. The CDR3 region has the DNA TGTGCCAGCAGTCTCGCGACACAACTAACCGGGGAGCTGTTTTTT.

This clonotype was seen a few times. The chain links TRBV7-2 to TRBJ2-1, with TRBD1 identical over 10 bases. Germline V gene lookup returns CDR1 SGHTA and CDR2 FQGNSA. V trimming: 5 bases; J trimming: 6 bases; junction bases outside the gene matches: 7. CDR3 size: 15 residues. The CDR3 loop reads CASSGDRGFTNEQFF. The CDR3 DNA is TGTGCCAGCAGCGGGGACAGGGGTTTTACCAATGAGCAGTTCTTC.